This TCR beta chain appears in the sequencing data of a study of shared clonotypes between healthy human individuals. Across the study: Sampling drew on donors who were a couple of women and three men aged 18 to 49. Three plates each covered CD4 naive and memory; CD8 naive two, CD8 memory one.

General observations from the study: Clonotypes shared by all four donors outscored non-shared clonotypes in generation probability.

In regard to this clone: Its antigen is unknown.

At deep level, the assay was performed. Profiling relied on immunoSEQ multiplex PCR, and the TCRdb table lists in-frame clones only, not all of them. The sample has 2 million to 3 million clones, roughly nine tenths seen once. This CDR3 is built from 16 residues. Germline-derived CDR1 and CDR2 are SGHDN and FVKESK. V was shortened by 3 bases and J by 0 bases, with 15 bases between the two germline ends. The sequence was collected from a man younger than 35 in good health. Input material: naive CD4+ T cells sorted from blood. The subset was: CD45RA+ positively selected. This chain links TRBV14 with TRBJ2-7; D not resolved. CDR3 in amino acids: CASSQSLGLSSYEQYF. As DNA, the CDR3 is TGTGCCAGCAGCCAGTCCCTAGGATTAAGCTCCTACGAGCAGTACTTC.